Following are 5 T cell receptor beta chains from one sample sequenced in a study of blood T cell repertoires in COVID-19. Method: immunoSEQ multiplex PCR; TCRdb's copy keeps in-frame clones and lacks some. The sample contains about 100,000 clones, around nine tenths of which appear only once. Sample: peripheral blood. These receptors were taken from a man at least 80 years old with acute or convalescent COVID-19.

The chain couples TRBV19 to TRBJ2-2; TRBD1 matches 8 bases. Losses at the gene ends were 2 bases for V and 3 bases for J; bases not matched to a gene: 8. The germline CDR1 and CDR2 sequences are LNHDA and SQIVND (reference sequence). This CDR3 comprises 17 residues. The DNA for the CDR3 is TGTGCCAGTAGTATAACGGGCAGGGGGCCCGACACCGGGGAGCTGTTTTTT. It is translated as CASSITGRGPDTGELFF.

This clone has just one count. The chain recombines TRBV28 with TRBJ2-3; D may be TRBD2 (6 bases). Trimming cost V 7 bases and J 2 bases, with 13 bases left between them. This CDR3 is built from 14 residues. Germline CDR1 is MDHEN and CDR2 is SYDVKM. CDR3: CASKEGLNTDTQYF. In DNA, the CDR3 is TGTGCCAGCAAGGAGGGGCTAAACACAGATACGCAGTATTTT.

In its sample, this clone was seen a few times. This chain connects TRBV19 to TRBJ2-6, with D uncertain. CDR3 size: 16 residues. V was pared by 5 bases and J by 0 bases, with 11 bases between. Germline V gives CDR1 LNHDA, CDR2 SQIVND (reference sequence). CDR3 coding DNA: TGTGCCAGTAGTCTCCCTGTGAGCTCTGGGGCCAACGTCCTGACTTTC. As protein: CASSLPVSSGANVLTF.

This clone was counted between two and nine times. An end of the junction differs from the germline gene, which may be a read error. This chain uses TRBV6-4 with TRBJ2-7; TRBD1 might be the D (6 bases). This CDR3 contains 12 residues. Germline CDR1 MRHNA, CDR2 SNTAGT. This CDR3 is CASSDSQGRWDF. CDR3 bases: TGTGCCAGCAGTGACTCACAGGGAAGGTGGGACTTC.

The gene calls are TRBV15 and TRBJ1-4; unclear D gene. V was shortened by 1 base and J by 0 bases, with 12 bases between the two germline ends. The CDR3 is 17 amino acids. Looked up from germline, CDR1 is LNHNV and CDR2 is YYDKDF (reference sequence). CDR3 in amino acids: CATSRAPRSATNEKLFF. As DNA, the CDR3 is TGTGCCACCAGCAGAGCGCCCCGGAGTGCAACTAATGAAAAACTGTTTTTT.